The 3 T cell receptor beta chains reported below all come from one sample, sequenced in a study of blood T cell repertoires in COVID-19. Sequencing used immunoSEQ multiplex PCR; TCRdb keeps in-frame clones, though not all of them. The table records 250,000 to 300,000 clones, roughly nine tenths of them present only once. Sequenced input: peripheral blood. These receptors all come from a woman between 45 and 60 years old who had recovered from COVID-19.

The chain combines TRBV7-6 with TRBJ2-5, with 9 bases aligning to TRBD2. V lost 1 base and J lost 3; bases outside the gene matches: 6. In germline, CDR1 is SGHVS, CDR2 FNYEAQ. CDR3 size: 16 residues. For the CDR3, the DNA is TGTGCCAGCAGCTTAGATAGCGGGGGATTCAAAGAGACCCAGTACTTC. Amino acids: CASSLDSGGFKETQYF.

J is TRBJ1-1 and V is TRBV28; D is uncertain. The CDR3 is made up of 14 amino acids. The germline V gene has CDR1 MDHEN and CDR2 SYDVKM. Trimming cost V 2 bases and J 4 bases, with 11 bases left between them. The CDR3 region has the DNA TGTGCCAGCAGTTTAGGAGGAAAGAGCACTGAAGCTTTCTTT. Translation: CASSLGGKSTEAFF.

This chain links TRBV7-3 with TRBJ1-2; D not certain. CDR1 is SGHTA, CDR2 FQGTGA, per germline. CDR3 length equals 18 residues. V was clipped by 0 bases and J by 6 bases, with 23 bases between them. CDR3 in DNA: TGTGCCAGCAGCTTAACCCCACCTGGTAGGGCGGGTTTTGATGGCTACACCTTC. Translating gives CASSLTPPGRAGFDGYTF.